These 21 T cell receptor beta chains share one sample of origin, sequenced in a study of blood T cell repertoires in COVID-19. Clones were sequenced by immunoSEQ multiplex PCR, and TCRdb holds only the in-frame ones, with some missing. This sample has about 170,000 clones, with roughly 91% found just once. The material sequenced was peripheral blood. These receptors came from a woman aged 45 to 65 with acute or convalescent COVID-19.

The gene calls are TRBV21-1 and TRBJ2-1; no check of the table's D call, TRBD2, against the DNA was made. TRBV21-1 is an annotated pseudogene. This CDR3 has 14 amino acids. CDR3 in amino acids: CASPLAGSYNEQFF. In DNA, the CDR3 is TGTGCCAGCCCTCTAGCGGGATCCTACAATGAGCAGTTCTTC.

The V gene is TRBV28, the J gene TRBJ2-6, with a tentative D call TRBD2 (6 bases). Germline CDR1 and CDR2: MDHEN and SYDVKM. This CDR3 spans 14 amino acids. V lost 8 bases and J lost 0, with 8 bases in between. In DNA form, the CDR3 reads TGTGCCAGCGGAGGGAGCTCTGGGGCCAACGTCCTGACTTTC. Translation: CASGGSSGANVLTF. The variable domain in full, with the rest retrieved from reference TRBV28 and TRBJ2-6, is DVKVTQSSRYLVKRTGEKVFLECVQDMDHENMFWYRQDPGLGLRLIYFSYDVKMKEKGDIPEGYSVSREKKERFSLILESASTNQTSMYLCASGGSSGANVLTFGAGSRLTVL.

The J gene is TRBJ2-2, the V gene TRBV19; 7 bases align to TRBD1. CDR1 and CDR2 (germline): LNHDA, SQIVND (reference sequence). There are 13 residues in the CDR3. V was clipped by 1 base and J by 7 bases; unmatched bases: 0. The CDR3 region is CASSIAGGGELFF. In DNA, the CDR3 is TGTGCCAGTAGTATAGCAGGGGGCGGGGAGCTGTTTTTT.

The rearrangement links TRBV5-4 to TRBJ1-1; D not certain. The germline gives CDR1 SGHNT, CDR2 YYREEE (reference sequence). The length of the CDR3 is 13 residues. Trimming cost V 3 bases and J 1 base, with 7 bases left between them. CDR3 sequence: CASSSVSNTEAFF. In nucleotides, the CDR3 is TGTGCCAGCAGCTCCGTATCGAACACTGAAGCTTTCTTT.

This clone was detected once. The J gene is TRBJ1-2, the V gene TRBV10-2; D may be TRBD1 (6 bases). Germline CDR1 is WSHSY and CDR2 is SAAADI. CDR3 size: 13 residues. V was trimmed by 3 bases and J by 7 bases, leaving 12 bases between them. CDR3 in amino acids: CASSEWTASGYTF. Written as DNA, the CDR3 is TGCGCCAGCAGTGAATGGACAGCGTCTGGCTACACCTTC.

The CDR3 loop reads CASSQGITSGQGANFYGYTF. The CDR3 DNA sequence: TGTGCCAGCAGCCAAGGGATAACGTCGGGACAGGGGGCGAACTTCTATGGCTACACCTTC. The chain combines TRBV4-2 with TRBJ1-2; 12 nucleotides line up with TRBD1. Per germline, CDR1 LGHNA and CDR2 YNFKEQ. Trimming at V came to 1 base and at J to 4 bases, leaving 16 bases not matched to a gene. The length of the CDR3 is 20 residues.

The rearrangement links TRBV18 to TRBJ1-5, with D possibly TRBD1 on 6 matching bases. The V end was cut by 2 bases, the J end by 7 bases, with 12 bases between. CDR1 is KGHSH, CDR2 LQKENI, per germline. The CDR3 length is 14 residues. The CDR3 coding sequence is TGTGCCAGCTCACCAATGAGGGGGAGACAGCCCCAGCATTTT. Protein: CASSPMRGRQPQHF.

Here the CDR3 reads CATSRDKLELRDRVAYTF. The CDR3 nucleotides are TGTGCCACCAGCAGGGACAAACTAGAACTTCGGGACAGGGTTGCCTACACCTTC. This chain uses TRBV15 with TRBJ1-2; TRBD1 aligns across 9 bases. The CDR3 has 18 amino acids. The ends lost 3 bases at V and 10 bases at J; junction bases unmatched: 21. Germline CDR1 is LNHNV and CDR2 is YYDKDF (reference sequence).

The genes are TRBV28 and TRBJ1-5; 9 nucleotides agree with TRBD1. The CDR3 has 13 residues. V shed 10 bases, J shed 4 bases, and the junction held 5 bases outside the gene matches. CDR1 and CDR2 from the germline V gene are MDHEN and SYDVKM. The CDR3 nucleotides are TGTGCCACCCGGACAGGGGATAATCAGCCCCAGCATTTT. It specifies CATRTGDNQPQHF.

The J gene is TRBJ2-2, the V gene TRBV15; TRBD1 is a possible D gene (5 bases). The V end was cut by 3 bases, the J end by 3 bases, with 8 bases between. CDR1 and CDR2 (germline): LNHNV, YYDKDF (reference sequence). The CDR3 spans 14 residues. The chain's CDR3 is CATSSSGYTGELFF. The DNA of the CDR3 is TGTGCCACCAGCAGCTCAGGGTACACCGGGGAGCTGTTTTTT.

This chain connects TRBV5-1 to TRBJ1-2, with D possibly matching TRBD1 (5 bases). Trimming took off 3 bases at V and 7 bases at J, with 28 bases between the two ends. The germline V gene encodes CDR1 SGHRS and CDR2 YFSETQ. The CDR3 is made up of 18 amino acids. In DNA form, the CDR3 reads TGCGCCAGCAGCTCGAGAGCGGCAGGGACTACAAGCCCCCGTGGCTACACCTTC. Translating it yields CASSSRAAGTTSPRGYTF.

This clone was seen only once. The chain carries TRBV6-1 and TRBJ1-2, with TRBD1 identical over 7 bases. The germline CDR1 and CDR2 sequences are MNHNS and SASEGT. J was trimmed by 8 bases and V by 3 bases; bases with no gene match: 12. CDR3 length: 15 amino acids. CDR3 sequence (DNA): TGTGCCAGCAGTGACGACAGGGTGCGCCTGGGGGGCTACACCTTC. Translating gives CASSDDRVRLGGYTF.

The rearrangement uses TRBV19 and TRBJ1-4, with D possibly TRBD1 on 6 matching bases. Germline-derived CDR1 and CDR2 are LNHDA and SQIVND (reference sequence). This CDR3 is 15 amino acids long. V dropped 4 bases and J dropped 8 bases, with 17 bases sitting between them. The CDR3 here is CASSNYAGTLEKLFF. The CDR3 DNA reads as TGTGCCAGTAGTAACTATGCCGGGACACTGGAAAAACTGTTTTTT.

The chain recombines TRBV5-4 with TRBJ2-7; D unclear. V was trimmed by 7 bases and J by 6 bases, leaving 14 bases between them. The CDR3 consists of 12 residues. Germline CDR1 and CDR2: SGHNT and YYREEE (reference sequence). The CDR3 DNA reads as TGTGCCAGCGGAACTCTTAACAGCGAGCAGTACTTC. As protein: CASGTLNSEQYF.

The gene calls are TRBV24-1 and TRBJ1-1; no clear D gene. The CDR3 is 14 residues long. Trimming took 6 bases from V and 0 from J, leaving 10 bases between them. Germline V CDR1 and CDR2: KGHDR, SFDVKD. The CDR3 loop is CATSSSDMNTEAFF. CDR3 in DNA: TGTGCCACCAGTTCCAGCGATATGAACACTGAAGCTTTCTTT.

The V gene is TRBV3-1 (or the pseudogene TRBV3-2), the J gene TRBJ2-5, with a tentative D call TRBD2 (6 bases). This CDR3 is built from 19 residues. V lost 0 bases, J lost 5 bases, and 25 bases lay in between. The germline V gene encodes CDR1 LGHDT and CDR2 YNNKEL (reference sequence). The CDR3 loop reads CASSQEGRRGLGLSETQYF. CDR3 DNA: TGTGCCAGCAGCCAAGAGGGCAGGAGGGGCCTGGGCCTCTCGGAGACCCAGTACTTC.

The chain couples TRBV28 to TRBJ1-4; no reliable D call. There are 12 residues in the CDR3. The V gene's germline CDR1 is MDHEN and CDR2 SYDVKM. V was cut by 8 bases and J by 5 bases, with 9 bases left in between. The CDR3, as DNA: TGTGCCAGCCTAGAAGGAAATGAAAAACTGTTTTTT. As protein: CASLEGNEKLFF.

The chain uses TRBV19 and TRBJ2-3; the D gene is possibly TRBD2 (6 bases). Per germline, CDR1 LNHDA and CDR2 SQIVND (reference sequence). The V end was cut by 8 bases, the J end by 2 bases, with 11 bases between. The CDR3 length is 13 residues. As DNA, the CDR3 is TGTGCCAGTCGCCGGGGGTACACAGATACGCAGTATTTT. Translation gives CASRRGYTDTQYF.

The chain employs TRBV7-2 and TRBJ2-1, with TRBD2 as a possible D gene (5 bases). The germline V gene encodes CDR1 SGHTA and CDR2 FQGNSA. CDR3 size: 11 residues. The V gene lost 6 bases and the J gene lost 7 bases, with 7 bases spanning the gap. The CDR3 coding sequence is TGTGCCAGCAGTCCGGGGAATGAGCAGTTCTTC. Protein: CASSPGNEQFF.

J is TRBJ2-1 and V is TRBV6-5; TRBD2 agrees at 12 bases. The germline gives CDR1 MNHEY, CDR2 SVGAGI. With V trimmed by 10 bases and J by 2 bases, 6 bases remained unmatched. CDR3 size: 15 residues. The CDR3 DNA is TGTGCCACTTCGACTAGCGGGAGTCCCTACAATGAGCAGTTCTTC. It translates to CATSTSGSPYNEQFF.

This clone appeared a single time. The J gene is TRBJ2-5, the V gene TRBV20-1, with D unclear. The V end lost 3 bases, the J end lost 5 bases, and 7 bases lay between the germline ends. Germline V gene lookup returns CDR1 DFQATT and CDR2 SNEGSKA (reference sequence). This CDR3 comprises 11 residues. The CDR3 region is CSARADETQYF. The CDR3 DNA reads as TGCAGTGCTAGGGCAGATGAGACCCAGTACTTC.